This record concerns one T cell receptor beta chain sequence. The table came from immunoSEQ multiplex PCR; TCRdb's copy has only in-frame clones and leaves some out. The sample has more than 15,000 clones, around 89% seen once; the top ten hold more than 8%. The data were obtained in a study of control samples from healthy donors and cancer patients. The CDR3 has 13 residues. J lost 6 bases, V lost 3 bases, and 5 bases had no gene match. The germline CDR1 and CDR2 sequences are GTSNPN and SVGIG (reference sequence). The genes are TRBV30 and TRBJ1-1; 9 bases are a match to TRBD1. This sequence was found in a woman in her sixties or seventies with head and neck cancer. The sample comprised PBMCs. CDR3 DNA sequence: TGTGCCTGGAGGGCCGGGACAGGGTCTGAAGCTTTCTTT. Translation gives CAWRAGTGSEAFF.